Listed below are T cell receptor beta chains from one sample, sequenced in a study of glioma-infiltrating T cells. Via MiXCR, TCRdb re-called the multiplex PCR reads, giving one row per CDR3 protein. The sample shows more than 300,000 distinct CDR3 sequences, roughly 41% of them seen only once. The specimen was glioma tissue, nonneoplastic brain tissue, or PBMCs (not recorded which). The source of these receptors is a human donor with low-grade glioma or glioblastoma, undergoing nonglioma brain surgery, or in good health (not recorded which). CDR3s include the opening cysteine and the closing phenylalanine or tryptophan. The order of the fields is V gene, J gene, clone size, D gene, CDR3 DNA, CDR3 protein. D genes are given only for firm matches. Clone size is not always given. Where it is, it says once, few, many or a class for expanded clones.

v_gene: TRBV20-1
j_gene: TRBJ1-4
abundance: few
d_gene: -
CDR3nt: TGCAGTGCTAGAGATTGGAGGCACGAAAAACTGTTTTTT
CDR3aa: CSARDWRHEKLFF

v_gene: TRBV27
j_gene: TRBJ2-1
abundance: many
d_gene: TRBD2
CDR3nt: TGTGCCAGCAGTCCCATAGCGGGAGGGCCCTACAATGAGCAGTTCTTC
CDR3aa: CASSPIAGGPYNEQFF

v_gene: TRBV28
j_gene: TRBJ2-7
abundance: few
d_gene: TRBD2
CDR3nt: TGTGCCAGCAGTTTCTCTAGCGGGAGTAGGGGCGAGCAGTACTTC
CDR3aa: CASSFSSGSRGEQYF

v_gene: TRBV29-1
j_gene: TRBJ2-3
abundance: few
d_gene: TRBD1
CDR3nt: TGCAGCGTAGGCCCGGACAGGGGTCGCACAGATACGCAGTATTTT
CDR3aa: CSVGPDRGRTDTQYF

v_gene: TRBV20-1
j_gene: TRBJ1-4
abundance: -
d_gene: TRBD1
CDR3nt: TGCAGTGCTAGCGGACAGGGGGCGCCTAATGAAAAACTGTTTTTT
CDR3aa: CSASGQGAPNEKLFF

v_gene: TRBV6-2/TRBV6-3
j_gene: TRBJ2-6
abundance: -
d_gene: -
CDR3nt: TGTGCCAGCAGTTACTCGATATCTGGGGCCAACGTCCTGACTTTC
CDR3aa: CASSYSISGANVLTF

v_gene: TRBV7-2
j_gene: TRBJ2-1
abundance: few
d_gene: -
CDR3nt: TGTGCCAGCAGCTCGTTCTATGAGCAGTTCTTC
CDR3aa: CASSSFYEQFF

v_gene: TRBV28
j_gene: TRBJ2-2
abundance: many
d_gene: -
CDR3nt: TGTGCCAGCATGTCGGGTAACACCGGGGAGCTGTTTTTT
CDR3aa: CASMSGNTGELFF

v_gene: TRBV7-3
j_gene: TRBJ2-1
abundance: many
d_gene: -
CDR3nt: TGTGCCAGCAGCGGGGTAGGCAGCAATGAGCAGTTCTTC
CDR3aa: CASSGVGSNEQFF

v_gene: TRBV27
j_gene: TRBJ2-1
abundance: few
d_gene: TRBD2
CDR3nt: TGTGCCAGCAGTTCTCATGGACTAGCGGGGACATACAATGAGCAGTTCTTC
CDR3aa: CASSSHGLAGTYNEQFF

v_gene: TRBV5-1
j_gene: TRBJ2-7
abundance: -
d_gene: TRBD1
CDR3nt: TGCGCCAGCAGCCGGACAGGGGGCTGGGAGCAGTACTTC
CDR3aa: CASSRTGGWEQYF

v_gene: TRBV6-2/TRBV6-3
j_gene: TRBJ2-1
abundance: many
d_gene: -
CDR3nt: TGTGCCAGCAGTCTCCTCACGCCAATGACGCAGTTCTTC
CDR3aa: CASSLLTPMTQFF

v_gene: TRBV20-1
j_gene: TRBJ2-1
abundance: many
d_gene: -
CDR3nt: TGCAGTGCTAGAGTTGTCTACCACAATGAGCAGTTCTTC
CDR3aa: CSARVVYHNEQFF

v_gene: TRBV15
j_gene: TRBJ2-3
abundance: -
d_gene: -
CDR3nt: TGTGCCACCAGCAGAGAGGAAAGGACAGATACGCAGTATTTT
CDR3aa: CATSREERTDTQYF

v_gene: TRBV28
j_gene: TRBJ1-5
abundance: -
d_gene: -
CDR3nt: TGTGCCAGCAGTTTCTTTGGCAATCAGCCCAAGCATTTT
CDR3aa: CASSFFGNQPKHF

v_gene: TRBV7-2
j_gene: TRBJ2-7
abundance: few
d_gene: -
CDR3nt: TGTGCCAGCAGCTTTGGCGGAGCGAGCTCCTACGAGCAGTACTTC
CDR3aa: CASSFGGASSYEQYF

v_gene: TRBV20-1
j_gene: TRBJ2-3
abundance: -
d_gene: -
CDR3nt: TGCAGTGCTAGACCGCCGGGATCAATGAGTACGCAGTATTTT
CDR3aa: CSARPPGSMSTQYF

v_gene: TRBV5-1
j_gene: TRBJ2-1
abundance: -
d_gene: TRBD2
CDR3nt: TGCGCCAGCAGCTTGGTAGCGGGAGGTCGGAATGAGCAGTTCTTC
CDR3aa: CASSLVAGGRNEQFF

v_gene: TRBV11-2
j_gene: TRBJ1-2
abundance: -
d_gene: -
CDR3nt: TGTGCCAGCAGGCATAGCATTAACTATGGCTACACCTTC
CDR3aa: CASRHSINYGYTF

v_gene: TRBV28
j_gene: TRBJ2-3
abundance: many
d_gene: TRBD2
CDR3nt: TGTGCCAGCAGAACGGGACTAGCGGGTTCCTTAGATACGCAGTATTTT
CDR3aa: CASRTGLAGSLDTQYF

v_gene: TRBV6-6
j_gene: TRBJ2-5
abundance: -
d_gene: -
CDR3nt: TGTGCCAGCAGTTACTCCCTGGCCCAGTACTTC
CDR3aa: CASSYSLAQYF

v_gene: TRBV6-1
j_gene: TRBJ2-7
abundance: -
d_gene: -
CDR3nt: TGTGCCAGCAGTAAAGACCTCGGACGGATTTCGACGGGCGAGCAGTACTTC
CDR3aa: CASSKDLGRISTGEQYF

v_gene: TRBV12-3/TRBV12-4
j_gene: TRBJ2-3
abundance: few
d_gene: -
CDR3nt: TGTGCCAGCAGTAGCGGTGATGTGGATACGCAGTATTTT
CDR3aa: CASSSGDVDTQYF

v_gene: TRBV6-1
j_gene: TRBJ2-5
abundance: -
d_gene: -
CDR3nt: TGTGCCAGCAGCTCGGCCAGGGGCGGGAGTCAAGAGACCCAGTACTTC
CDR3aa: CASSSARGGSQETQYF

v_gene: TRBV6-2/TRBV6-3
j_gene: TRBJ2-7
abundance: many
d_gene: TRBD2
CDR3nt: TGTGCCAGCGCGGGAGCCTACGAGCAGTACTTC
CDR3aa: CASAGAYEQYF

v_gene: TRBV27
j_gene: TRBJ2-1
abundance: few
d_gene: TRBD2
CDR3nt: TGTGCCAGCAGTTTCCCCTCCGGGACTAGCGGGAGCAATGAGCAGTTCTTC
CDR3aa: CASSFPSGTSGSNEQFF

v_gene: TRBV27
j_gene: TRBJ2-1
abundance: -
d_gene: TRBD2
CDR3nt: TGTGCCAGCAGTTTAAGTTCAAGCGGGAGGACCTACAATGAGCAGTTCTTC
CDR3aa: CASSLSSSGRTYNEQFF

v_gene: TRBV12-3/TRBV12-4
j_gene: TRBJ2-3
abundance: -
d_gene: TRBD1
CDR3nt: TGTGCCAGCAGTCTCTTGACAGGGGGCCTCACAGATACGCAGTATTTT
CDR3aa: CASSLLTGGLTDTQYF